Each of the 30 T cell receptor beta chains below was sequenced from the same sample in a study of CD4 and CD8 cells across lung adenocarcinoma regions. TCRdb re-called the PCR reads with MiXCR, one entry per CDR3 protein. Seen here are roughly 19,000 distinct CDR3 sequences, 51% observed once, and the top ten hold approximately 60%. Input material: CD8+ T cells from the center of a lung tumor. Receptors were obtained from a female donor with lung adenocarcinoma. The CD4 and CD8 labels of this study may be unreliable.

In its sample, this clonotype was seen a few times. The chain recombines TRBV27 with TRBJ2-2; 8 nucleotides line up with TRBD1. V lost 6 bases to trimming and J lost 4 bases; unmatched junction nucleotides: 1. Germline lookup yields CDR1 MNHEY and CDR2 SMNVEV (reference sequence). The CDR3 loop spans 13 amino acids. The chain's CDR3 is CASRGTGTGELFF. The CDR3 bases are TGTGCCAGCAGAGGGACAGGCACCGGGGAGCTGTTTTTT.

Here the CDR3 reads CASSVGQGNYEQYF. The DNA of the CDR3 is TGTGCCAGCAGTGTCGGGCAGGGAAACTACGAGCAGTACTTC. The V call is TRBV25-1, the J call TRBJ2-5, with D possibly TRBD1 on 5 matching bases. The J call may be wrong; the DNA end is better matched by TRBJ2-7. Germline V gene lookup returns CDR1 MGHDK and CDR2 SYGVNS. This CDR3 region has 14 residues.

In this sample, this clonotype turned up a few times. V is TRBV12-3 or TRBV12-4 and J is TRBJ2-2; tentative D call: TRBD1 (5 bases). V was shortened by 2 bases and J by 6 bases, with 13 bases between the two germline ends. This CDR3 comprises 15 residues. The CDR3 protein is CASSLLQGVSGELFF. The DNA for the CDR3 is TGTGCCAGCAGTTTATTGCAGGGTGTATCCGGGGAGCTGTTTTTT.

The genes are TRBV10-1 and TRBJ2-3; D possibly corresponds to TRBD1 (6 bases). CDR1 is WNHNN and CDR2 is SYGVQD in the germline V gene (reference sequence). V shed 3 bases and J shed 4 bases, with 14 bases lying between them. This CDR3 has 15 amino acids. CDR3: CASSEGVGGSDTQYF. The CDR3 DNA sequence: TGCGCCAGCAGTGAAGGCGTAGGGGGTTCAGATACGCAGTATTTT.

This clonotype was picked up many times. CDR3 sequence reads: CASSQDVSRRGRTDTQYF. The DNA of the CDR3 is TGCGCCAGCAGCCAAGATGTATCTCGGCGGGGCCGCACAGATACGCAGTATTTT. The chain employs TRBV4-1 and TRBJ2-3; D might be TRBD2 (6 bases). Germline loops: CDR1 MGHRA, CDR2 YSYEKL. This CDR3 has 18 residues. Trimming shortened V by 0 bases and J by 1 base, and 17 bases separated the two germline ends.

About this clonotype itself: One end of the junction is discordant with germline, which a read error may explain. The chain couples TRBV12-3 or TRBV12-4 to TRBJ2-4, with 9 bases identical to TRBD2. This CDR3 spans 18 amino acids. In nucleotides, the CDR3 is TGTGCGGGCAGTCGGGCGGGCGGGGGGGCCCGTGCCAAAGACATCCAGTACTTC. Its translation: CAGSRAGGGARAKDIQYF.

The V gene is TRBV20-1, the J gene TRBJ2-5, with D perhaps matching TRBD1 (5 bases). The CDR3 length is 13 residues. The germline CDR1 and CDR2 sequences are DFQATT and SNEGSKA (reference sequence). The V gene lost 6 bases and the J gene lost 4 bases, with 15 bases spanning the gap. The CDR3 loop reads CSARPQGRETQYF. CDR3 sequence (DNA): TGCAGTGCCAGACCGCAGGGTCGAGAGACCCAGTACTTC.

This clonotype was picked up a small number of times. The chain uses TRBV7-2 and TRBJ2-6; a possible D gene is TRBD1 (6 bases). V was trimmed by 0 bases and J by 2 bases, leaving 8 bases between them. Germline V gives CDR1 SGHTA, CDR2 FQGNSA. CDR3 length: 16 amino acids. Here the CDR3 reads CASSLATGTGANVLTF. DNA of the CDR3: TGTGCCAGCAGCTTAGCCACAGGGACTGGGGCCAACGTCCTGACTTTC. Based on the CDR3 plus reference TRBV7-2 and TRBJ2-6, the full variable domain is GAGVSQSPSNKVTEKGKDVELRCDPISGHTALYWYRQSLGQGLEFLIYFQGNSAPDKSGLPSDRFSAERTGGSVSTLTIQRTQQEDSAVYLCASSLATGTGANVLTFGAGSRLTVL.

This chain uses TRBV6-5 with TRBJ2-1, with unresolved D. This CDR3 has 16 amino acids. Trimming removed 2 bases at V and 7 bases at J, with 18 bases between. The germline V gene has CDR1 MNHEY and CDR2 SVGAGI. The CDR3 DNA reads TGTGCCAGCAGTTACATATTAGGACCCTTTAGAAATGAGCAGTTCTTC. Protein: CASSYILGPFRNEQFF.

This clonotype was detected once. The genes are TRBV12-5 and TRBJ2-1; 7 positions agree with TRBD1. The J call may be faulty, since TRBJ2-5 better matches the DNA end. From germline, CDR1 is LGHNT and CDR2 FRNRAP. The CDR3 is 15 amino acids. The CDR3 loop reads CASGLATGLGETQYF. Written as DNA, the CDR3 is TGTGCTAGTGGTTTGGCGACAGGGTTGGGGGAGACCCAGTACTTC.

The chain couples TRBV6-1 to TRBJ2-2, with D uncertain. Germline lookup yields CDR1 MNHNS and CDR2 SASEGT. The CDR3 has 13 residues. V lost 6 bases to trimming and J lost 5 bases, with 10 bases between them. CDR3 nucleotides: TGTGCCAGCAGCATACAAGGGACCGGGGAGCTGTTTTTT. This gives the protein CASSIQGTGELFF.

V gene TRBV6-1 combines with J gene TRBJ2-3; TRBD1 might be the D (6 bases). Trimming cost V 2 bases and J 8 bases, with 17 bases left between them. This CDR3 contains 15 residues. Germline loops: CDR1 MNHNS, CDR2 SASEGT. CDR3: CASSEFEGVVGTQYF. The CDR3 DNA reads TGTGCCAGCAGTGAATTTGAGGGGGTCGTAGGTACGCAGTATTTT.

The chain recombines TRBV30 with TRBJ2-1; 7 bases fit TRBD1. The J call may be mistaken, given a closer DNA end match to TRBJ2-7. Germline CDR1 GTSNPN, CDR2 SVGIG (reference sequence). The CDR3 totals 15 residues. CDR3 sequence (DNA): TGTGCCTGGAGCCTGGGACAGTCAGGCGGCTACGAGCAGTACTTC. Its translation: CAWSLGQSGGYEQYF.

The chain links TRBV27 to TRBJ2-1; D is uncertain. V dropped 4 bases and J dropped 0 bases, with 16 bases sitting between them. Per germline, CDR1 MNHEY and CDR2 SMNVEV (reference sequence). CDR3 size: 17 residues. The CDR3 bases are TGTGCCAGCAGTTCGCCCGTCCTGAGGAGCTCCTACAATGAGCAGTTCTTC. Protein product: CASSSPVLRSSYNEQFF.

In its sample, this clonotype was seen a few times. This chain uses TRBV7-2 with TRBJ2-1; the match to TRBD1 covers 7 bases. This CDR3 region has 11 residues. Germline V gene sequence: CDR1 SGHTA, CDR2 FQGNSA. Trimming cost V 5 bases and J 15 bases; bases outside gene matches: 7. The CDR3 bases are TGTGCCAGCAGCCAAGGACAGGCAAGGTTCTTC. Translating gives CASSQGQARFF.

V usage is TRBV4-3 and J usage is TRBJ2-3; D remains unclear. Germline V gene lookup returns CDR1 LGHNA and CDR2 YSLEER. This CDR3 contains 15 residues. V shed 0 bases and J shed 4 bases, with 11 bases lying between them. CDR3 residues: CASSQDGWGSDTQYF. The CDR3 bases are TGCGCCAGCAGCCAAGATGGGTGGGGATCAGATACGCAGTATTTT.

The chain employs TRBV7-8 and TRBJ2-1; 7 bases are shared with TRBD1. The CDR3 has 15 amino acids. CDR1 SGHVS and CDR2 FQNEAQ come from the germline V gene. V lost 4 bases to trimming and J lost 3 bases; unmatched junction nucleotides: 6. The CDR3 region is CASSSPGQYYNEQFF. The CDR3 coding sequence is TGTGCCAGCAGCTCACCGGGACAGTACTACAATGAGCAGTTCTTC.

The chain uses TRBV27 and TRBJ1-1, with 9 bases that match TRBD1. Germline V gene sequence: CDR1 MNHEY, CDR2 SMNVEV (reference sequence). J gave up 2 bases and V 4 bases, and 2 bases lay outside the gene matches. The CDR3 spans 14 residues. CDR3 region: CASSYRGQNTEAFF. CDR3 DNA: TGTGCCAGCAGTTACAGGGGGCAAAACACTGAAGCTTTCTTT.

This clonotype is labeled medium-sized (0.01 to 0.1%). This chain joins TRBV10-2 and TRBJ2-1; no clear D gene. The germline V gene has CDR1 WSHSY and CDR2 SAAADI. The CDR3 sequence is 12 residues long. V was trimmed by 5 bases and J by 9 bases, leaving 11 bases between them. CDR3 bases: TGCGCCAGCAGTCCTGCTTGGTTTGAGCAGTTCTTC. Encoded protein: CASSPAWFEQFF.

The V and J genes are TRBV6-1 and TRBJ2-5; D gene uncertain. This CDR3 has 11 amino acids. Germline loops: CDR1 MNHNS, CDR2 SASEGT. Trimming removed 7 bases from V and 11 bases from J, with 14 bases in between. The CDR3 sequence is CASTLADTQYF. The DNA for the CDR3 is TGTGCCAGCACCTTAGCAGATACGCAGTACTTC.

V usage is TRBV5-5 and J usage is TRBJ2-1; D unclear. The ends were cut back, 4 bases at V and 0 bases at J, with 8 bases in the middle. Germline V gives CDR1 SGHKS, CDR2 YYEKEE (reference sequence). The CDR3 totals 14 residues. The CDR3 nucleotides read TGTGCCAGCAGCATGGCTTCCTCCTACAATGAGCAGTTCTTC. This translates into CASSMASSYNEQFF.

This clonotype appeared a single time. V gene TRBV27 combines with J gene TRBJ2-3; a possible D gene is TRBD2 (5 bases). The DNA end is a closer match to TRBJ2-7, so the J assignment may be wrong. This CDR3 region has 14 residues. Germline values: CDR1 MNHEY, CDR2 SMNVEV (reference sequence). CDR3 amino acids: CAGHGLRDTETQYF. CDR3 coding DNA: TGTGCCGGTCACGGACTCCGTGACACAGAGACGCAGTACTTC.

On this clonotype itself: One end of the junction is discordant with germline, which a read error may explain. The chain carries TRBV6-1 and TRBJ2-3; 8 positions match TRBD1. CDR1 is MNHNS, CDR2 SASEGT, per germline. The CDR3 consists of 15 residues. CDR3 in amino acids: CASSRAGGLSDTQYF. The CDR3 nucleotides read TGTGCCAGCAGCAGGGCAGGGGGCCTCTCAGATACGCAGTACTTT.

Only one count was recorded for this clonotype. The junction shows a germline mismatch at one end, possibly a read error. The V call is TRBV6-4, the J call TRBJ2-4; TRBD1 might be the D (7 bases). The length of the CDR3 is 16 residues. CDR1 MRHNA and CDR2 SNTAGT come from the germline V gene. As DNA, the CDR3 is TGTGCCAGCCGCGACTCGGAGGGGGCAGCCAAAAACATGCAGTACTTT. It is translated as CASRDSEGAAKNMQYF.

The genes are TRBV4-1 and TRBJ2-4; D may match TRBD1 or TRBD2 (6 bases each). The germline gives CDR1 MGHRA, CDR2 YSYEKL. The length of the CDR3 is 17 residues. Trimming removed 11 bases at V and 13 bases at J, with 36 bases between. CDR3 loop: CAFCPGVGGAAQDTQYF. CDR3 sequence (DNA): TGCGCCTTTTGCCCGGGGGTCGGGGGCGCGGCCCAAGACACCCAGTACTTC.

In its sample, this clonotype was seen a few times. V is TRBV6-1 and J is TRBJ2-3; tentatively, D is TRBD1 or TRBD2 (7 bases each). The length of the CDR3 is 13 residues. Per germline, CDR1 MNHNS and CDR2 SASEGT. Trimming stripped 4 bases from V and 5 bases from J, with 10 bases between. The CDR3 nucleotides are TGTGCCAGCAGTGCCAGGGGGGGAGATACGCAGTATTTT. Translation: CASSARGGDTQYF.

This chain links TRBV6-4 with TRBJ2-3; 7 bases are a match to TRBD2. CDR3 length: 16 amino acids. CDR1 is MRHNA, CDR2 SNTAGT, per germline. V dropped 0 bases and J dropped 1; count of bases not matched to a gene: 4. The CDR3 loop is CASSDSAGDGTDTQYF. CDR3 sequence (DNA): TGTGCCAGCAGTGACTCCGCGGGAGATGGCACAGATACGCAGTATTTT.

Relative to its sample, this clonotype is medium-sized (0.01 to 0.1%). This chain joins TRBV6-1 and TRBJ2-3; either TRBD1 or TRBD2 may supply D (6 bases each). Looked up from germline, CDR1 is MNHNS and CDR2 is SASEGT. V lost 2 bases to trimming and J lost 2 bases, with 11 bases between them. The CDR3 is made up of 15 amino acids. The CDR3 is CASSERGDNTDTQYF. CDR3 in DNA: TGTGCCAGCAGTGAAAGGGGGGACAACACAGATACGCAGTATTTT.

The rearrangement uses TRBV6-5 and TRBJ2-1; perhaps D is TRBD1 or TRBD2 (5 bases each). The CDR3 consists of 16 residues. Trimming took off 1 base at V and 6 bases at J, with 16 bases between the two ends. The germline gives CDR1 MNHEY, CDR2 SVGAGI. The CDR3 coding sequence is TGTGCCAGCAGTTACTATTTTGGGACGGACCCCAATGAGCAGTTCTTC. Its protein product is CASSYYFGTDPNEQFF.

This chain links TRBV7-6 with TRBJ2-3; D is unclear. The J call is doubtful: the DNA matches TRBJ2-1 better. The germline CDR1 and CDR2 sequences are SGHVS and FNYEAQ. This CDR3 is 13 amino acids long. The CDR3 protein is CASSLAAYNEQFF. DNA for the CDR3: TGTGCCAGCAGCTTAGCGGCTTACAATGAGCAGTTCTTC.